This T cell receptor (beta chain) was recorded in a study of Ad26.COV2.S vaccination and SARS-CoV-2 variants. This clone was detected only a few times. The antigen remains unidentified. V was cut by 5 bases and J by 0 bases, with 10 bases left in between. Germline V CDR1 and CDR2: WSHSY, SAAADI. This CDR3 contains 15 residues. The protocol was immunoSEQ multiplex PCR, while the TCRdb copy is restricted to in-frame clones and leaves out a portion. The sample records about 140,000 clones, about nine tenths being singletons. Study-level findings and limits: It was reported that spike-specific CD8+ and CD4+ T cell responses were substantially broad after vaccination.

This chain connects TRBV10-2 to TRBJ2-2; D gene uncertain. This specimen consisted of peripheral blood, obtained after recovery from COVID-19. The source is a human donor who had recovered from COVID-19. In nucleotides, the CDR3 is TGCGCCAGCAGTATGGTTCAGACGAACACCGGGGAGCTGTTTTTT. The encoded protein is CASSMVQTNTGELFF.